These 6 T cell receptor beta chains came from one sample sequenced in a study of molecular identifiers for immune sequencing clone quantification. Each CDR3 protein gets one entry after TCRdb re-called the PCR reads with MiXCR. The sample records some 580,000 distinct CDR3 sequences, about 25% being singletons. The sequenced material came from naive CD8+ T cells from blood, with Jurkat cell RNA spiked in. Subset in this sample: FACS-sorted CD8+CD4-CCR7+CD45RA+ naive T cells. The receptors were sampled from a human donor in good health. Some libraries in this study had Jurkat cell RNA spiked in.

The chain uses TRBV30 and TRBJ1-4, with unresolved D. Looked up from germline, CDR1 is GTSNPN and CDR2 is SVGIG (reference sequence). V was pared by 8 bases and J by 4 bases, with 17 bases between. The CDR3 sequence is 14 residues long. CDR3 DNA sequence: TGTGCCGGGCGGGTGTTTCGGATTAATGAAAAACTGTTTTTT. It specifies CAGRVFRINEKLFF. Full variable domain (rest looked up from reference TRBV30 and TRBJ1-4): SQTIHQWPATLVQPVGSPLSLECTVEGTSNPNLYWYRQAAGRGLQLLFYSVGIGQISSEVPQNLSASRPQDRQFILSSKKLLLSDSGFYLCAGRVFRINEKLFFGSGTQLSVL.

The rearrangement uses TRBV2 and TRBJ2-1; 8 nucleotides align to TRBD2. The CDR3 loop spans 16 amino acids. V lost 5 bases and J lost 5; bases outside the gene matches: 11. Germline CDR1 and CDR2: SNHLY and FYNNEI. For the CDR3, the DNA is TGTGCCAGCAGTCCCCTCACTAGCGGAGAAGACAATGAGCAGTTCTTC. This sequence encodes CASSPLTSGEDNEQFF.

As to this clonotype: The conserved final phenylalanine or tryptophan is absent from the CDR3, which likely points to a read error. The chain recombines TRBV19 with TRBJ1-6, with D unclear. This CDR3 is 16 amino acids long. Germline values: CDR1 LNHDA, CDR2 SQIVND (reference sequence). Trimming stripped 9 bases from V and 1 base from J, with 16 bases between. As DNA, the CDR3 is TGTGCCAGCAGAGACTTCATCGGGTCCTATAATTCACCCCTCCACTAT. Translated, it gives CASRDFIGSYNSPLHY.

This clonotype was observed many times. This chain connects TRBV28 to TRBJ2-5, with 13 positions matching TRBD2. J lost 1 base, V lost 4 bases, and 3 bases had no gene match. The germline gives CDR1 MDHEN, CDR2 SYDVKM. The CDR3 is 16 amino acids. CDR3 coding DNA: TGTGCCAGCAGTTGGGGACTAGCGGGACCCCAAGAGACCCAGTACTTC. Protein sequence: CASSWGLAGPQETQYF.

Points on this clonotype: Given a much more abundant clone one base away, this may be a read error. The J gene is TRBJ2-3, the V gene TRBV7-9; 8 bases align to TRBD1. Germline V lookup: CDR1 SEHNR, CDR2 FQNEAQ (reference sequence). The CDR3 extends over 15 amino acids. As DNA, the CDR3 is TGTGCCAGCGGCTTTGGACAGGGTGACACAGATACGCAGTATTTT. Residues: CASGFGQGDTDTQYF.

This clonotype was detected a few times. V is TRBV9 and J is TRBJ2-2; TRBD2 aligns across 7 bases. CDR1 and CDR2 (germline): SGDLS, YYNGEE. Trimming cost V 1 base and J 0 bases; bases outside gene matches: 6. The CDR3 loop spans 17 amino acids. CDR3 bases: TGTGCCAGCAGCGTAACCACTAGCGTCACGAACACCGGGGAGCTGTTTTTT. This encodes CASSVTTSVTNTGELFF.